This T cell receptor (beta chain) was retrieved from a study of T cells in Graves' hyperthyroidism and ophthalmopathy. Overall study context: At initial diagnosis, before any treatment had begun, peripheral blood was obtained.

Blood from later-ophthalmopathy patients was taken at first hyperthyroidism diagnosis. The CDR3 sequence is 12 residues long. V was pared by 3 bases and J by 7 bases, with 2 bases of the junction left unmatched. Germline CDR1 is LGHDT and CDR2 is YNNKEL (reference sequence). This clonotype was detected many times. Regions amplified from RNA transcripts were the TCR beta CDR3 regions. TCR CDR3 underwent first-round RT-PCR with the HTBI primer set. Each CDR3 protein gets one entry after TCRdb re-called the multiplex PCR reads with MiXCR. The sample yields some 350,000 distinct CDR3 sequences, 15% to 18% seen once.

Input material: blood. The V call is TRBV3-1, the J call TRBJ1-1; 7 bases are a match to TRBD1. The receptor comes from a woman aged 18-35 years with Graves' hyperthyroidism that later progressed to Graves' ophthalmopathy. The CDR3 sequence: CASSHYRGEAFF. The CDR3 DNA sequence: TGTGCCAGCAGCCATTACAGGGGTGAAGCTTTCTTT.